The TCR beta chain under discussion was sequenced for a study of blood T cell repertoires in COVID-19. On the study more broadly: PBMCs, B-cell-depleted T cells, or T cells provided the cDNA or gDNA that made up the material.

Assay used: immunoSEQ multiplex PCR; TCRdb lists only in-frame clones, some missing. The data contain roughly 260,000 clones, about four fifths of them singletons. CDR1 and CDR2 from the germline V gene are LNHDA and SQIVND (reference sequence). V lost 5 bases, J lost 2 bases, and 3 bases stayed unmatched. The CDR3 runs 14 residues. The sequenced sample was peripheral blood. This clonotype was obtained from a woman in her sixties or seventies with acute or convalescent COVID-19. The rearrangement joins TRBV19 to TRBJ1-3, with 7 bases that match TRBD1. Here the CDR3 DNA reads TGTGCCAGTAGTTTTGGGACAGCTGGAAACACCATATATTTT. Residues: CASSFGTAGNTIYF.